The 11 T cell receptor beta chains reported below all come from one sample, sequenced in a study of shared clonotypes between healthy human individuals. Some clones are missing from TCRdb's copy, which holds only in-frame ones; the method was immunoSEQ multiplex PCR. This table holds approximately 2.3 million clones, about 92% found once. The sequenced sample consisted of naive CD4+ T cells from PBMCs. Subset: CD45RA+ positively selected. Receptors originate from a man between 18 and 29 years old in good health. Some clones in this sample may be carry-over from other donors' samples.

The chain links TRBV9 to TRBJ2-1; 9 bases are shared with TRBD1. V dropped 3 bases and J dropped 3; count of bases not matched to a gene: 10. There are 17 residues in the CDR3. Germline assignment: CDR1 SGDLS and CDR2 YYNGEE. CDR3 nucleotide sequence: TGTGCCAGCAGCGAGCCCCCCGGACAGGGGCGCTACAATGAGCAGTTCTTC. Its protein product is CASSEPPGQGRYNEQFF.

This sequence joins TRBV6-4 and TRBJ1-1; D unclear. CDR3 size: 14 residues. Germline V lookup: CDR1 MRHNA, CDR2 SNTAGT. V lost 6 bases and J lost 4, with 15 bases in between. The CDR3 coding sequence is TGTGCCAGCAGGGTCCAGGTTGGAGGCACTGAAGCTTTCTTT. Its translation: CASRVQVGGTEAFF.

The V gene is TRBV5-1, the J gene TRBJ2-7; D could derive from TRBD1 or TRBD2 (5 bases each). The V gene lost 4 bases and the J gene lost 0 bases, with 11 bases spanning the gap. The CDR3 length is 14 residues. Looked up from germline, CDR1 is SGHRS and CDR2 is YFSETQ. The CDR3 nucleotides read TGCGCCAGCAGCCCTCCGGGACCCTCCTACGAGCAGTACTTC. Amino acid sequence: CASSPPGPSYEQYF.

V usage is TRBV5-6 and J usage is TRBJ2-7, with 10 bases aligning to TRBD1. V lost 4 bases and J lost 4; bases outside the gene matches: 8. This CDR3 is built from 15 residues. CDR1 SGHDT and CDR2 YYEEEE come from the germline V gene. CDR3 loop: CASSTRQGAGYEQYF. The CDR3 bases are TGTGCCAGCAGCACGCGACAGGGGGCCGGGTACGAGCAGTACTTC.

This clone has a handful of counts. The J gene is TRBJ2-2, the V gene TRBV9, with no clear D. The V end was cut by 0 bases, the J end by 5 bases, with 8 bases between. The germline CDR1 and CDR2 sequences are SGDLS and YYNGEE. The CDR3 has 14 amino acids. The CDR3 nucleotides are TGTGCCAGCAGCGTAGATGGGCAGACCGGGGAGCTGTTTTTT. Protein sequence: CASSVDGQTGELFF.

On this clone itself: Other DNA variants within this sample encode the same CDR3. The gene calls are TRBV5-1 and TRBJ2-5, with D perhaps TRBD1 (5 bases). CDR1 SGHRS and CDR2 YFSETQ come from the germline V gene. Trimming removed 0 bases at V and 2 bases at J, with 8 bases between. The CDR3 consists of 14 residues. CDR3 DNA sequence: TGCGCCAGCAGCTTGGGGCGGACACAAGAGACCCAGTACTTC. Its translation is CASSLGRTQETQYF.

The rearrangement uses TRBV2 and TRBJ1-2; unclear D gene. This CDR3 comprises 12 residues. The V gene lost 8 bases and the J gene lost 5 bases, with 12 bases spanning the gap. The V gene's germline CDR1 is SNHLY and CDR2 FYNNEI. The CDR3 DNA reads TGTGCCAGCGGGCCCAACAGTTATGGCTACACCTTC. It translates to CASGPNSYGYTF.

This chain uses TRBV2 with TRBJ2-7, with 7 positions matching TRBD2. CDR3 size: 12 residues. V trimming: 6 bases; J trimming: 3 bases; junction bases outside the gene matches: 2. CDR1 is SNHLY, CDR2 FYNNEI, per germline. CDR3 nucleotide sequence: TGTGCCAGCAGGGGGACTATCTACGAGCAGTACTTC. Protein: CASRGTIYEQYF.

This chain joins TRBV7-3 and TRBJ2-1; D is ambiguous. Per germline, CDR1 SGHTA and CDR2 FQGTGA. The CDR3 is 15 residues long. Trimming removed 3 bases from V and 2 bases from J, with 11 bases in between. CDR3 residues: CASSFGGPTYNEQFF. CDR3 DNA sequence: TGTGCCAGCAGCTTTGGTGGACCTACCTACAATGAGCAGTTCTTC.

The V gene is TRBV2, the J gene TRBJ2-5; 7 nucleotides line up with TRBD1. CDR3 length: 14 amino acids. V was clipped by 6 bases and J by 1 base; unmatched bases: 5. Germline V gene lookup returns CDR1 SNHLY and CDR2 FYNNEI. CDR3 loop: CASRRTGRQETQYF. In nucleotides, the CDR3 is TGTGCCAGCAGGAGGACAGGTCGCCAAGAGACCCAGTACTTC.

The chain is built from TRBV5-1 and TRBJ2-5; TRBD2 is a possible D gene (6 bases). The germline gives CDR1 SGHRS, CDR2 YFSETQ. The CDR3 spans 16 residues. V shed 0 bases and J shed 2 bases, with 14 bases lying between them. Here the CDR3 reads CASSLGIQEGQETQYF. DNA for the CDR3: TGCGCCAGCAGCTTGGGAATACAGGAGGGACAAGAGACCCAGTACTTC.